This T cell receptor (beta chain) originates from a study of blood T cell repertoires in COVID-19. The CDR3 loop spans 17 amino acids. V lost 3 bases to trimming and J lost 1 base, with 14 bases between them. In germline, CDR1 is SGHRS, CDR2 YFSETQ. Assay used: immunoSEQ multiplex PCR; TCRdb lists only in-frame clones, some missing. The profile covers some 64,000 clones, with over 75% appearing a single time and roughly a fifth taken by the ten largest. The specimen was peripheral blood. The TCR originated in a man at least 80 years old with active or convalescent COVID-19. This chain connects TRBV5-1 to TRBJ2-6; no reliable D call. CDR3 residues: CASSSEPYGSGANVLTF. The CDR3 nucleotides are TGCGCCAGCAGCTCGGAACCATACGGGTCTGGGGCCAACGTCCTGACTTTC.